This TCR beta chain was identified during a study of T-cell reconstitution after alpha-beta-depleted transplantation in children. This clonotype was counted ten times or more. TCRbeta library preparation incorporated unique molecular identifiers. TCRdb re-derived calls from the PCR reads in MiXCR, one entry per CDR3 protein. The sample includes roughly 220,000 distinct CDR3 sequences, 9% to 10% of them seen just once. V was shortened by 0 bases and J by 1 base, with 17 bases between the two germline ends. CDR1 is SGHAT, CDR2 FQNNGV, per germline. This CDR3 has 18 amino acids. The V call is TRBV11-2, the J call TRBJ2-3, with D perhaps matching TRBD2 (5 bases). This receptor was identified in a human donor who donated a stem cell graft to a child with SCID. The sequencing used PBMCs from the stem cell graft donor, collected from the stem cell graft. CDR3 DNA sequence: TGTGCCAGCAGCTTAGAACCCCTTTTCAGCGGACGCACAGATACGCAGTATTTT. Encoded protein: CASSLEPLFSGRTDTQYF.